The rows below give T cell receptor beta chains drawn from one sample of a study of CD8 T cells in Susac syndrome. In TCRdb, the immunoSEQ multiplex PCR reads were re-called with MiXCR into one record per CDR3 protein. Of some 57,000 distinct CDR3 sequences in the sample, around nine tenths were seen once. The source material was CD8+ T cells from PBMCs. These receptors were collected from a human donor in good health. The CDR3 runs from the conserved cysteine through the conserved F or W. A D gene is named only where the DNA matches it firmly. Clone size, where shown, is once, few, many, or a class for clones that have expanded.

- | TRBJ2-7 | - | TRBV12-3/TRBV12-4 | TGTGCCAGCGGGGATTTCCCCTACGAGCAGTACTTC | CASGDFPYEQYF
- | TRBJ2-5 | - | TRBV6-1 | TGTGCCAGCAGTGAAGAACCCCATTGGGCGGCGTTCGAGACCCAGTACTTC | CASSEEPHWAAFETQYF
- | TRBJ2-7 | TRBD2 | TRBV12-3/TRBV12-4 | TGTGCCAGCAGTTTAGCGTACGGACTAGCGGATTACTACGAGCAGTACTTC | CASSLAYGLADYYEQYF
- | TRBJ1-2 | TRBD1 | TRBV29-1 | TGCAGCGTTGGCCCCGGGACAGGCTATGGCTACACCTTC | CSVGPGTGYGYTF
once | TRBJ2-7 | - | TRBV12-3/TRBV12-4 | TGTGCCAGCAGTTGGGGGGGCTCATCCTACGAGCAGTACTTC | CASSWGGSSYEQYF
few | TRBJ1-2 | - | TRBV6-1 | TGTGCCAGCAGTTGGAGTGGGTCGAACTATGGCTACACCTTC | CASSWSGSNYGYTF
- | TRBJ2-1 | TRBD2 | TRBV4-1 | TGCGCCAGCAGCCAATGGGTTAGCGGGGGGGCCGACTCCTACAATGAGCAGTTCTTC | CASSQWVSGGADSYNEQFF
- | TRBJ1-1 | TRBD1 | TRBV25-1 | TGTGCCAGCAGTGACTCAGGGGGCTTCACTGAAGCTTTCTTT | CASSDSGGFTEAFF
- | TRBJ1-1 | - | TRBV5-5 | TGTGCCAGCAGCTCGGACAGAATGAACACTGAAGCTTTCTTT | CASSSDRMNTEAFF
- | TRBJ1-2 | - | TRBV6-5 | TGTGCCAGCAGACCCGACGGGGGTAGCTATGGCTACACCTTC | CASRPDGGSYGYTF
- | TRBJ2-1 | - | TRBV4-1 | TGCGCCAGCAGCACCGTCGACAGGCTGGGCAATGAGCAGTTCTTC | CASSTVDRLGNEQFF
- | TRBJ1-1 | - | TRBV4-1 | TGCGCCAGCAGACGGGGGGGGGCTAACACTGAAGCTTTCTTT | CASRRGGANTEAFF
- | TRBJ2-7 | - | TRBV29-1 | TGCAGCGTTGAATCCAGCTCCTACGAGCAGTACTTC | CSVESSSYEQYF
- | TRBJ2-3 | - | TRBV5-1 | TGCGCCAGCAGCTCCAACCGGCAATTAGCGGCCACAGATACGCAGTATTTT | CASSSNRQLAATDTQYF
- | TRBJ2-5 | - | TRBV28 | TGTGCCAGCAGTTTGGATGATGAGGGTGAGACCCAGTACTTC | CASSLDDEGETQYF
- | TRBJ1-4 | - | TRBV6-5 | TGTGCCAGCAGTTTTACAGGGACTAATGAAAAACTGTTTTTT | CASSFTGTNEKLFF
- | TRBJ2-3 | - | TRBV5-1 | TGCGCCAGCAGCTTGGACCTTGTTGTTTCAGATACGCAGTATTTT | CASSLDLVVSDTQYF
- | TRBJ2-5 | - | TRBV6-2/TRBV6-3 | TGTGCCAGCAGTTCAGATCCGGCGGACAACGCGTACCAAGAGACCCAGTACTTC | CASSSDPADNAYQETQYF
- | TRBJ2-7 | - | TRBV28 | TGTGCCAGCAGTTATGGCGCGGGTAACGAGCAGTACTTC | CASSYGAGNEQYF
- | TRBJ2-1 | TRBD2 | TRBV11-2 | TGTGCCAGCAGCTTTGGGGGGGGAAATGAGCAGTTCTTC | CASSFGGGNEQFF
- | TRBJ2-7 | TRBD2 | TRBV7-9 | TGTGCCAGCAGCTTAATGGGGGAGGGATGGAACGAGCAGTACTTC | CASSLMGEGWNEQYF
- | TRBJ2-5 | - | TRBV30 | TGTGCCGGAGGGTCGGAGACACTCCAAGAGACCCAGTACTTC | CAGGSETLQETQYF
- | TRBJ2-1 | TRBD1 | TRBV9 | TGTGCCAGCAGCGTGGGTCCCGGGACAGGGAATGAGCAGTTCTTC | CASSVGPGTGNEQFF
- | TRBJ2-7 | TRBD2 | TRBV27 | TGTGCCAGCGGACCCGGGGGGGGTTACTACGAGCAGTACTTC | CASGPGGGYYEQYF
- | TRBJ2-7 | - | TRBV19 | TGTGCCAGTAGTCCGGACCTTACCAGGGGCCTCCCCGAGTACTTC | CASSPDLTRGLPEYF
- | TRBJ2-7 | - | TRBV29-1 | TGCAGCGTTGAAGGGTTCGCGGGGTCCTACGAGCAGTACTTC | CSVEGFAGSYEQYF
- | TRBJ1-2 | - | TRBV19 | TGTGCCAGTAGTGGCAGCGACTATGGCTACACCTTC | CASSGSDYGYTF
- | TRBJ2-3 | - | TRBV7-9 | TGTGCCAGCAGCCCCCCTGAAACCAGCACAGATACGCAGTATTTT | CASSPPETSTDTQYF
- | TRBJ2-7 | - | TRBV10-2 | TGCGCCAGCAGTGTGGGCAGGGCCGCCTACGAGCAGTACTTC | CASSVGRAAYEQYF
once | TRBJ2-1 | TRBD1 | TRBV7-9 | TGTGCCAGCAGCGACGGACAGGGGTGGGACAATGAGCAGTTCTTC | CASSDGQGWDNEQFF
- | TRBJ1-6 | - | TRBV27 | TGTGCCAGCAGTTTCCGCTCCTATAATTCACCCCTCCACTTT | CASSFRSYNSPLHF
- | TRBJ1-5 | - | TRBV27 | TGTGCCAGCAGTTTATGGGCCGATCCCGAGACTCGGGACAATCAGCCCCAGCATTTT | CASSLWADPETRDNQPQHF
- | TRBJ2-7 | - | TRBV19 | TGTGCCAGTAGTATAATACAGGGTTCCGAGCAGTACTTC | CASSIIQGSEQYF
few | TRBJ2-7 | - | TRBV10-3 | TGTGCCATCAGTGAGTCCACCGGGGGTTACGAGCAGTACTTC | CAISESTGGYEQYF
- | TRBJ2-4 | - | TRBV13 | TGTGCCAGCACCCCCCCCAACGGCCGGGGTTGGTTTAACATTCAGTACTTC | CASTPPNGRGWFNIQYF
- | TRBJ1-1 | - | TRBV7-2 | TGTGCCAGCAGCTTAGGCTGGGCCCCTGAAGCTTTCTTT | CASSLGWAPEAFF
once | TRBJ1-5 | - | TRBV5-5 | TGTGCCAGCAGCCCAAACGTGGACGGCAATCAGCCCCAGCATTTT | CASSPNVDGNQPQHF
- | TRBJ1-1 | TRBD1 | TRBV4-1 | TGCGCCAGCAGCCAAGGGACAGGGGAGACTGAAGCTTTCTTT | CASSQGTGETEAFF
- | TRBJ2-1 | - | TRBV6-2/TRBV6-3 | TGTGCCAGCAGTTACCCCCGAATGGGGGGATACAATGAGCAGTTCTTC | CASSYPRMGGYNEQFF
once | TRBJ1-1 | - | TRBV6-5 | TGTGCCAGCAGTTACTCGGGGGCGGTGAACACTGAAGCTTTCTTT | CASSYSGAVNTEAFF
- | TRBJ2-2 | - | TRBV4-1 | TGCGCCAGCAGTTTAGAACCGGCGAACACCGGGGAGCTGTTTTTT | CASSLEPANTGELFF
- | TRBJ2-4 | - | TRBV10-3 | TGTGCCATCAGTGAGGGAGGTGCCAAAAACATTCAGTACTTC | CAISEGGAKNIQYF
- | TRBJ2-1 | - | TRBV19 | TGTGCCAGTAGTATAAATAGGCAGAGCTCCTACAATGAGCAGTTCTTC | CASSINRQSSYNEQFF
- | TRBJ1-4 | - | TRBV18 | TGTGCCAGCTCGAACTCACTTGCAACTAATGAAAAACTGTTTTTT | CASSNSLATNEKLFF
- | TRBJ2-3 | - | TRBV12-3/TRBV12-4 | TGTGCCAGCAGTTCCCAAGCAGGGGAGAGCACAGATACGCAGTATTTT | CASSSQAGESTDTQYF
- | TRBJ2-3 | - | TRBV5-6 | TGTGCCAGCAGCCCTTATAGCACAGATACGCAGTATTTT | CASSPYSTDTQYF
- | TRBJ1-6 | TRBD1 | TRBV4-1 | TGCGCCAGCGCATACAAACAGGGGAGCTCCTATAATTCACCCCTCCACTTT | CASAYKQGSSYNSPLHF
- | TRBJ2-5 | - | TRBV7-9 | TGTGCCAGCAGCTCCCCAGAAGGGGGTCGGGAGACCCAGTACTTC | CASSSPEGGRETQYF
- | TRBJ2-1 | - | TRBV9 | TGTGCCAGCAGCGTAGGTGGAGCGGTCTCCTACAATGAGCAGTTCTTC | CASSVGGAVSYNEQFF
- | TRBJ1-2 | - | TRBV6-1 | TGTGCCAGCATGAGGGGGTATGGCTACACCTTC | CASMRGYGYTF
- | TRBJ2-7 | - | TRBV20-1 | TGCAGTGCTAGCCCCGAACTTAACTCCTACGAGCAGTACTTC | CSASPELNSYEQYF
once | TRBJ1-6 | - | TRBV12-3/TRBV12-4 | TGTGCCAGCACCTCGTTCGGGGAGACGTGGTCACCCCTCCACTTT | CASTSFGETWSPLHF
- | TRBJ1-4 | - | TRBV4-3 | TGCGCCAGCAGCCCAATGCAGGGTATGGATGAAAAACTGTTTTTT | CASSPMQGMDEKLFF
- | TRBJ2-7 | TRBD2 | TRBV7-7 | TGTGCCAGCAGCTTAGAACGCGGGAGCTCCTACGAGCAGTACTTC | CASSLERGSSYEQYF
- | TRBJ2-3 | - | TRBV4-3 | TGCGCCAGCAGCCAAGATCTTCTCCAATGGGGGCGCACAGATACGCAGTATTTT | CASSQDLLQWGRTDTQYF
- | TRBJ1-1 | - | TRBV12-5 | TGTGCTAGTGGGCAGGGTTTGGCTGAAGCTTTCTTT | CASGQGLAEAFF
- | TRBJ2-4 | - | TRBV15 | TGTGCCACCAGCAGCCCTCAGACAGGCAAAAACATTCAGTACTTC | CATSSPQTGKNIQYF
- | TRBJ2-2 | - | TRBV7-9 | TGTGCCAGCAGCCCCCCCGGGATTTCTACCGGGGAGCTGTTTTTT | CASSPPGISTGELFF
- | TRBJ2-3 | - | TRBV3-1 | TGTGCCAGCAGCCGCCCTTCGGGCCTAGGAGGCCTGCGCACAGATACGCAGTATTTT | CASSRPSGLGGLRTDTQYF
- | TRBJ1-2 | - | TRBV12-3/TRBV12-4 | TGTGCCAGCCGGTCCCGGGTTGCAGGGGGCTACACCTTC | CASRSRVAGGYTF